This entry describes one TCR beta chain. Its antigen is still unknown. No clone much larger than this one lies a single base away; base qualities are absent. Preparation of the library involved the immunoSEQ multiplex PCR assay. The multiplex PCR relied on a mix of 60 forward primers for TCR Vbeta segments and 13 reverse primers for TCR Jbeta segments. Amplification of the CDR3 region of rearranged TCR beta genes was performed with a multiplex PCR assay on genomic DNA. The Illumina HiSeq System was used to sequence the amplified TCR beta libraries as 87-base-pair reads. Processing in the source paper ran as follows. Across the 700 or so repertoires, a later analysis counted tens of millions of unique TCR beta chains, some 11 million of which were shared by at least two donors. To remove PCR and sequencing errors, raw reads were error-corrected and collapsed into unique sequences using a nearest-neighbor algorithm that merged closely related sequences. CDR3 sequences were aligned to IMGT reference sequences to assign V, D and J gene segments. For a sequence to be retained, a match of at least six nucleotides was required to both a V gene segment and a J gene segment. Rearrangements were called productive when the CDR3 lacked stop codons and stayed in frame with V and J; all others were non-productive. Following IMGT convention, CDR3 was defined as the stretch from the second conserved V-encoded cysteine to the conserved J-encoded phenylalanine. In an earlier analysis of around 540 of the donors, sequences lacking an unambiguous match to a single V gene segment were excluded. An earlier analysis of a few hundred of the donors called V segments functional above 56.7% productive rearrangements and segregating when the between-donor standard deviation exceeded 5%. A statistical classification framework was built for diagnosing cytomegalovirus status from the catalog of TCR beta chain sequences. V and J gene assignment, in a later analysis, came from comparing TCR nucleotide sequences with IMGT/GENE-DB human TR gene sequences. The TCRdist pipeline was used in a later analysis to assign CDR3 sequences and most-parsimonious VDJ recombination scenarios. In a later analysis, every TCR beta chain was defined by the combination of its CDR3 amino acid sequence and its V-gene family, and reads without a unique V-gene family were dropped. In a later analysis, several hundred highly shared, low-generation-probability nucleotide sequences were removed to address suspected cross-contamination and a sequencing artifact. In a later analysis, a clonal expansion index for each public chain was calculated from normalized within-repertoire ranks of inferred template counts. In a later analysis, generation probabilities were computed using a VDJ recombination model fitted to out-of-frame rearrangements, and the results were checked against IGoR. In a later analysis, TCR-TCR, TCR-HLA and TCR-CMV co-occurrence was scored with hypergeometric tests, and a repertoire-size bias correction was applied to TCR pairs. A later analysis estimated false discovery rates by permuting HLA or CMV assignments 20 times. In a later analysis, co-occurring TCRs were grouped with DBSCAN, and TCRdist sequence similarity was added when clustering was performed within HLA-allele-positive subsets. Repertoires with fewer than 30,000 or more than 120,000 public chains were left out of co-occurrence clustering, as were five repertoires with anomalous nucleotide sharing. TCRdb holds this immuneACCESS table with in-frame rearrangements only. Some clones are missing; in checked studies, unresolved V genes explain under half, and the rest has no known cause. The DNA gave D and trimming, while V, J and clone size come from that table. The sample contains around 110,000 clones, 75% to 85% of them found a single time. The top ten hold 1.6% of the sample.

This entry belongs to a study of cytomegalovirus exposure and HLA in healthy donors (dated by TCRdb to the late 2010s). Turning to the overall study: An earlier analysis of fewer than 750 of the donors reported approximately 300 Gb of sequence data and 90 million to 120 million unique TCR beta sequences obtained from approximately 180 million T cells. Along with the roughly 710-subject first cohort, a separate validation cohort of over 90 different subjects was used. Class I and class II HLA loci were covered by the typing at four-digit resolution. Among 398 genotyped donors of the cohort, an average of around 250,000 unique TCR beta nucleotide sequences was sequenced per donor, of which about 19% were non-productive. A later analysis re-examined previously published TCR beta repertoires from 500 to 700 donors and added high-resolution HLA genotyping to investigate patterns of TCR occurrence. High-throughput TCR immunosequencing, statistical association of individual TCRs with disease status, and machine learning were combined to predict cytomegalovirus infection status. In a later genetic analysis, genome-wide SNP genotypes for about 65% of the roughly 670 donors were used, and that subset was treated as a discovery cohort. An early release covering 500 to 750 HLA-typed donors comprised 250 to 350 gigabases of sequencing data and about 90 million unique TCR sequences. Using immunosequencing, the study profiled T cell repertoires from about 650 subjects and related those repertoires to cytomegalovirus serostatus. A few DR-DQ haplotypes were treated as single units for association and clustering because of strong linkage in the cohort. In an earlier analysis of a few hundred of the donors, high-throughput TCR beta sequencing was used to judge whether each TCR beta V gene segment behaved as functional or pseudogenic. Donor age, sex, ethnicity and CMV serostatus were collected together with the repertoire data. Typing coverage varied by locus: roughly 620-640 donors for A, B, C, DRB1 and DQB1; roughly 520 for DQA1; about 590 for DPA1; around 450 for DPB1. All discovery cohort repertoires had been generated using a single sequencing platform. Of the approximately 400 genotyped donors, roughly 85% fell in the genetic ancestry cluster associated with self-reported Caucasian donors. Rather than using new phenotypic data, the later analysis identified candidate immune exposures from TCR beta sequences and from how often those sequences occurred across donors. The aim of the study was to test whether cataloging public T cell receptors could identify signatures of past pathogen exposure. Paper-wide results and their limitations: A later analysis associated some 17,000 TCR beta sequences with specific HLA alleles at a false discovery rate of 0.05. Immune exposure information for the cohort was limited to CMV serostatus. Because counts were too low, roughly 18 rarely observed V segments, including chromosome 9 orphons, were left out of the earlier analysis of about 500 of the donors. In a later genetic analysis, a missense DCLRE1C variant was associated with V-gene and J-gene trimming of TCR beta chains, and the association was replicated in an independent cohort. The classifier was reported to diagnose cytomegalovirus status with high specificity and sensitivity in both the original and validation cohorts. A few of the identified cytomegalovirus-associated TCR beta chains were confirmed in vitro to be specific for cytomegalovirus antigens. Most CMV-associated TCR beta chains appeared to be HLA-restricted in a later analysis, and the HLA associations seemed to be driven largely by CMV exposure. A later analysis found that TCR association rates varied across HLA loci, with DRB1 alleles showing the most associated TCRs and HLA-C alleles the fewest. Because the 87-base-pair reads could not distinguish some IMGT-functional V segments, including TRBV6-2 and TRBV6-3, those segments were excluded. It was suggested by the authors that the approach could potentially be generalized to other disease states and immunological phenotypes. An earlier analysis of 450 to 750 of the donors showed that most TCR beta V segments appeared in productive rearrangements either about 87% or about 30% of the time, which broadly matched IMGT annotations. Because HLA typing was unavailable for some donors at each locus, only the typed subset was used in association tests. In a later analysis, several top co-occurrence clusters were reported to appear linked to parvovirus B19, influenza, CMV and Epstein-Barr virus. The study listed 164 TCR beta chains as associated with cytomegalovirus. A further reported finding was that TCR beta sequences accurately predicted the HLA-A and HLA-B alleles for most subjects in the first cohort. A group of highly shared sequence variants was considered likely to be a technical artifact of the sequencing pipeline. Compared with the approximately 720-donor mean, donors in an Asian-associated ancestry cluster had fewer N-insertions in productive TCRs, according to a later genetic analysis. This cohort had only TCR beta chains sequenced, and the lack of alpha or paired-chain data limited which features could be detected. In a later analysis, HLA-associated TCR beta chains showed more clonal expansion and lower generation probabilities than non-associated chains that were equally common. Correlated functional status among segregating V segments might be attributable to linkage disequilibrium, but an unknown experimental factor could not be ruled out. The presence/absence analyses assumed that sequencing depth was roughly uniform across donors, and that assumption may not be true. While some public TCRs were present in many individuals, most TCR sequences turned up only very rarely across donors. Assigning TCR associations to individual alleles was difficult when HLA alleles, especially DR and DQ, strongly co-occurred.

CDR1 and CDR2 are read off the germline V gene as MNHNS and SASEGT. V is cut back by 5 bases and J by 1 base, with 5 bases in the junction unmatched. There are 15 amino acids in the CDR3, from cysteine to phenylalanine inclusive. The only DNA kept is the CDR3, 45 bases in frame from the first base. The cohort consisted of 650 to 700 healthy bone marrow donors. At the time of sampling, every cohort member was nominally healthy, though immune exposures that went unrecorded were likely present. The donor tested CMV seronegative, placing the donor among the 350 or so seronegative members of the cohort. Every donor gave a peripheral blood sample, and the peripheral blood mononuclear cells from that sample were used for TCR beta sequencing. The Qiagen DNeasy Blood Extraction Kit was used to extract genomic DNA from the blood cell samples.

Sequencing was performed on PBMCs. This TCR came from a man aged 45-65 years in good health and CMV-seronegative. The sequence joins TRBV6-1 to TRBJ2-3; TRBD2 matches 8 bases in the middle. The bases are TGTGCCAGCAGTCCCGGCGGGGGGCGCACAGATACGCAGTATTTT. Translation gives CASSPGGGRTDTQYF.